This T cell receptor beta chain was captured by sequencing in a study of regulatory T cells in long-lasting Graves disease. CDR1 and CDR2 (germline): KGHSH, LQKENI. V lost 4 bases and J 2 bases, leaving 11 bases between the germline ends. The CDR3 is made up of 14 amino acids. Sequencing libraries for TCR beta were prepared with iRepertoire HTBI primers and Arm-PCR of CDR3 regions. TCRdb used MiXCR to reprocess the multiplex PCR reads, holding one entry per CDR3 protein. Here the sample spans around 460,000 distinct CDR3 sequences, about 15% being singletons. Time point here: newly diagnosed GD, antithyroid drugs for less than 3 months. Generation of the TCR library employed RNA extracted from PBMCs. The table lists this clonotype with many counts. This same sample was also part of a study on T cells in Graves' hyperthyroidism and ophthalmopathy. As that report states: With a duration under 2 months, the hyperthyroidism was newly diagnosed in patients aged 18 to 65. Reasons for excluding patients were uncontrolled infection, other autoimmune disease, pregnancy or lactation.

J is TRBJ2-5 and V is TRBV18; D may be TRBD1 or TRBD2 (6 bases each). Sequencing used peripheral blood mononuclear cells (PBMCs), obtained at new diagnosis, from a patient treated with antithyroid drugs. This clonotype originated in a woman in her forties or fifties with Graves disease. The CDR3, as DNA: TGTGCCAGCTCACGGGGGGACACACAAGAGACCCAGTACTTC. Amino acid sequence: CASSRGDTQETQYF.